The 19 T cell receptor beta chains given below trace back to one sample, sequenced in a study of cytomegalovirus exposure and HLA in healthy donors. PCR employed 60 Vbeta and 13 Jbeta primers. The data were produced by immunoSEQ multiplex PCR, yet TCRdb's version contains in-frame clones alone and is incomplete. The sample records roughly 200,000 clones, roughly 80% being singletons. Sequenced: PBMCs. The receptors were sampled from a woman in her thirties or forties in good health and CMV-seronegative.

The genes are TRBV27 and TRBJ2-7, with 7 bases aligning to TRBD1. Germline CDR1 MNHEY, CDR2 SMNVEV (reference sequence). Germline trimming cut 4 bases from V and 2 bases from J; bases unmatched to any gene: 14. This CDR3 spans 17 amino acids. CDR3 nucleotides: TGTGCCAGCAGTTCATTCCTCACAGGGGTGCGGACCTACGAGCAGTACTTC. Its protein product is CASSSFLTGVRTYEQYF.

The chain employs TRBV30 and TRBJ2-1, with D possibly TRBD2 on 6 matching bases. V lost 5 bases, J lost 1 base, and 9 bases lay in between. Germline V gene sequence: CDR1 GTSNPN, CDR2 SVGIG (reference sequence). The CDR3 is 13 residues long. CDR3 DNA: TGTGCCTGGGCTCGGGGGTCCTACAATGAGCAGTTCTTC. Translating gives CAWARGSYNEQFF.

The genes are TRBV10-2 and TRBJ1-4; 10 bases are a match to TRBD1. Unmatched junction bases numbered 1, after V lost 5 bases and J lost 7 bases. The CDR3 spans 13 residues. CDR1 and CDR2 (germline): WSHSY, SAAADI. CDR3 sequence (DNA): TGCGCCAGCAGTTGGGACAGGGGTGAAAAACTGTTTTTT. It codes for CASSWDRGEKLFF.

This sequence joins TRBV30 and TRBJ1-3; 10 nucleotides match TRBD1. Trimming at V came to 4 bases and at J to 5 bases, leaving 2 bases not matched to a gene. In germline, CDR1 is GTSNPN, CDR2 SVGIG (reference sequence). The CDR3 spans 13 residues. The CDR3 DNA reads TGTGCCTGGATGGACAGGGGGAGAAACACCATATATTTT. Its protein product is CAWMDRGRNTIYF.

This clone was counted a few times. The chain recombines TRBV19 with TRBJ2-7; 7 bases are a match to TRBD1. In germline, CDR1 is LNHDA, CDR2 SQIVND (reference sequence). V lost 4 bases and J lost 3; bases outside the gene matches: 3. The CDR3 contains 13 residues. CDR3 sequence: CASSTTGNYEQYF. The CDR3 DNA reads TGTGCCAGTAGTACGACAGGGAACTACGAGCAGTACTTC.

This chain's CDR3 is CASSYSGRYEQYF. The CDR3 region has the DNA TGTGCCAGCAGTTACTCCGGCAGGTACGAGCAGTACTTC. This sequence joins TRBV6-5 and TRBJ2-7; D gene ambiguous. Germline V gene data show CDR1 as MNHEY and CDR2 as SVGAGI. The CDR3 sequence is 13 residues long. V was cut by 0 bases and J by 4 bases, with 7 bases left in between.

This clone was counted a few times. V is TRBV6-1 and J is TRBJ1-1; D is perhaps TRBD1 (5 bases). Looked up from germline, CDR1 is MNHNS and CDR2 is SASEGT. The V end lost 5 bases, the J end lost 6 bases, and 13 bases lay between the germline ends. The CDR3 length is 13 residues. CDR3 bases: TGTGCCAGCAGTCAGCCAGGGTATCCTGAAGCTTTCTTT. It specifies CASSQPGYPEAFF.

The genes are TRBV5-6 and TRBJ1-1, with D unclear. Germline V gene lookup returns CDR1 SGHDT and CDR2 YYEEEE. This CDR3 has 12 residues. Trimming took 5 bases from V and 4 from J, leaving 9 bases between them. CDR3 protein: CASSSGSTEAFF. CDR3 bases: TGTGCCAGCAGTAGCGGGAGCACTGAAGCTTTCTTT.

Remarks on this clone: One end of the junction is discordant with germline, which a read error may explain. The V and J genes are TRBV15 and TRBJ2-7, with a possible D match to TRBD2 (7 bases). CDR3 length: 16 residues. CDR1 LNHNV and CDR2 YYDKDF come from the germline V gene (reference sequence). CDR3 DNA sequence: TGTGCCACGAGCAGGTCGGGGGCCGGGAGGACCTACGAGCAGTACTTC. It specifies CATSRSGAGRTYEQYF.

V and J are TRBV5-1 and TRBJ2-1; no clear D. The CDR3 loop spans 11 amino acids. V lost 0 bases, J lost 10 bases, and 5 bases lay in between. The germline V gene encodes CDR1 SGHRS and CDR2 YFSETQ. The CDR3 sequence is CASSLGPEQFF. The CDR3 bases are TGCGCCAGCAGCTTGGGGCCAGAGCAGTTCTTC.

The chain employs TRBV5-8 and TRBJ1-1, with a weak D call TRBD1 (5 bases). This CDR3 spans 12 amino acids. Looked up from germline, CDR1 is SGHTS and CDR2 is YDEGEE. Between the trimmed V and J ends, which lost 4 bases and 10 bases, there was a span of 14 bases. As DNA, the CDR3 is TGTGCCAGCAGCGCGGGGGGGGAGGGAGCTTTCTTT. It specifies CASSAGGEGAFF.

The V gene is TRBV10-3, the J gene TRBJ2-5; perhaps TRBD2 as D (5 bases). The V end was cut by 3 bases, the J end by 9 bases, with 20 bases between. There are 15 residues in the CDR3. Germline-derived CDR1 and CDR2 are ENHRY and SYGVKD. CDR3 in amino acids: CAISESEAARVAQYF. Here the CDR3 DNA reads TGTGCCATCAGTGAATCGGAGGCCGCAAGAGTGGCCCAGTACTTC.

This clone was detected once. V and J are TRBV7-6 and TRBJ1-2; D possibly corresponds to TRBD1 (6 bases). Germline CDR1 and CDR2: SGHVS and FNYEAQ. V was trimmed by 5 bases and J by 5 bases, leaving 15 bases between them. The CDR3 loop spans 14 amino acids. CDR3 nucleotide sequence: TGTGCCAGCAGCCCGCAACAGGGCGCTTATGGCTACACCTTC. Its protein product is CASSPQQGAYGYTF.

The chain couples TRBV2 to TRBJ2-7; tentative D call: TRBD1 (7 bases). This CDR3 comprises 13 residues. Germline V gene sequence: CDR1 SNHLY, CDR2 FYNNEI. The germline V and J ends were trimmed by 7 bases and 8 bases, with 18 bases remaining between them. CDR3 nucleotides: TGTGCCAGCACCGGAGGGACAGCCCAAAAGCAGTACTTC. Protein: CASTGGTAQKQYF.

V and J are TRBV7-9 and TRBJ2-7; 7 positions match TRBD2. V lost 5 bases and J lost 5; bases outside the gene matches: 15. Germline V gene sequence: CDR1 SEHNR, CDR2 FQNEAQ (reference sequence). The CDR3 has 16 amino acids. CDR3 DNA: TGTGCCAGCAGCAAAAGCCGGCTAGCGGTTTATGACGAGCAGTACTTC. It translates to CASSKSRLAVYDEQYF.

The CDR3 region is CASSFQFSYEQYF. In nucleotides, the CDR3 is TGTGCCAGCAGTTTCCAGTTCTCCTACGAGCAGTACTTC. This chain joins TRBV27 and TRBJ2-7; D is unresolved. V was shortened by 3 bases and J by 0 bases, with 6 bases between the two germline ends. This CDR3 comprises 13 residues. Germline CDR1 and CDR2: MNHEY and SMNVEV (reference sequence).

V and J are TRBV7-2 and TRBJ2-5; 13 bases are shared with TRBD2. The DNA end lines up better with TRBJ2-7; the J call may be wrong. Germline-derived CDR1 and CDR2 are SGHTA and FQGNSA. The CDR3 loop spans 15 amino acids. For the CDR3, the DNA is TGTGCCAGCAGCCGGGGACTAGCGGGGCCCTACGAGCAGTACTTC. Its protein is CASSRGLAGPYEQYF.

DNA for the CDR3: TGCAGCGTCGAGACAGGGAAGAGGTACGAGCAGTACTTC. Protein: CSVETGKRYEQYF. The chain couples TRBV29-1 to TRBJ2-7, with 7 bases fitting TRBD1. The germline gives CDR1 SQVTM, CDR2 ANQGSEA. The CDR3 has 13 amino acids. With 6 bases clipped from V and 4 bases from J, the junction kept 9 bases outside the gene matches.

As for this clone: Within the sample, other DNA sequences also encode this same CDR3. The chain has TRBV27 and TRBJ2-1; 7 bases fit TRBD2. Germline CDR1 MNHEY, CDR2 SMNVEV (reference sequence). The ends lost 6 bases at V and 0 bases at J; junction bases unmatched: 2. The CDR3 is 14 amino acids. The CDR3 loop is CASSLAGSYNEQFF. CDR3 DNA: TGTGCCAGCAGCTTAGCGGGCTCCTACAATGAGCAGTTCTTC.